The sequence of this T cell receptor (beta chain) was determined in a study of blood T cell repertoires in COVID-19. How the authors handled the data: Estimation of nucleated cell counts relied on the amplification of reference gene primers. Here immunoSEQ multiplex PCR was the method, and the copy in TCRdb shows in-frame clones only, minus some. V and J calls and clone size are given by that table; D and trimming were obtained from the DNA. This repertoire shows tens of thousands of clones, roughly 84% found once; its top ten account for 4.4%. CDR3 length equals 13 residues. Between the trimmed V and J ends, which lost 2 bases and 7 bases, there was a span of 12 bases. Germline assignment: CDR1 SGHNT and CDR2 YYREEE (reference sequence).

The sample consisted of peripheral blood. The sequence was obtained from a middle-aged man with active COVID-19. The chain employs TRBV5-4 and TRBJ1-1; TRBD1 might be the D (6 bases). The chain's CDR3 is CASSLTGFGEAFF. CDR3 DNA sequence: TGTGCCAGCAGCTTAACAGGGTTCGGTGAAGCTTTCTTT.